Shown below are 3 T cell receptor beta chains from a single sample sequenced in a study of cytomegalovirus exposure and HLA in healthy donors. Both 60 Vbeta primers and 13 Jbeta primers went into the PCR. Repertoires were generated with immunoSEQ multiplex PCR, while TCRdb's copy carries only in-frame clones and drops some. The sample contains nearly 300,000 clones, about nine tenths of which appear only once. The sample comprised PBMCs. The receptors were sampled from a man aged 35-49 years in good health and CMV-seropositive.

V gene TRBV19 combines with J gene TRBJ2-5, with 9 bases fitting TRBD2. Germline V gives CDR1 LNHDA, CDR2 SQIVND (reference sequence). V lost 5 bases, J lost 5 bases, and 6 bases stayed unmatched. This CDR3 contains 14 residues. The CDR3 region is CASSVPGLAETQYF. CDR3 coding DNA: TGTGCCAGTAGTGTGCCGGGACTAGCCGAGACCCAGTACTTC.

CDR3 nucleotide sequence: TGTGCCAGTAGTCCGACAGTATCCTACGAGCAGTACTTC. Its translation: CASSPTVSYEQYF. The chain uses TRBV19 and TRBJ2-7, with a weak D call TRBD1 (5 bases). The germline V and J ends were trimmed by 5 bases and 1 base, with 9 bases remaining between them. The V gene's germline CDR1 is LNHDA and CDR2 SQIVND (reference sequence). The CDR3 loop spans 13 amino acids.

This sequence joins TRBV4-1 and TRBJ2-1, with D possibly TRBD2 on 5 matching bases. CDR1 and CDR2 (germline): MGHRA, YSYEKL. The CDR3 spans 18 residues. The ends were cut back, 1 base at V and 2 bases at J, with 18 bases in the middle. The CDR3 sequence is CASSQVPPAESTYNEQFF. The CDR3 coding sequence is TGCGCCAGCAGCCAAGTACCCCCAGCGGAGTCAACCTACAATGAGCAGTTCTTC.